The text below deals with one T cell receptor beta chain. This clone was detected only once. Which antigen it targets is not known. No much larger clone exists at a distance of one base, and base qualities are not known. The data derive from a study of blood T cell repertoires in COVID-19 (dated by TCRdb to 2020 to 2021). Background on the whole study: Samples covering the acute and convalescent phases of COVID-19 were provided by collaborators in the United States, Italy and Spain. The material from the prospective study consisted of cDNA or gDNA derived from T cells, B-cell-depleted T cells, or PBMCs. The dataset comprised deeply sampled blood TCRbeta repertoires from subjects exposed to, actively infected with, or recovered from COVID-19. The repertoires were released in a freely available public database meant as a resource for research on the immune response to SARS-CoV-2. The samples were drawn from two sources: the first 160 participants of the ongoing ImmuneRACE study, and 1,000 to 1,500 subjects contributed by 6 global collaborators. The sample metadata nearly always contained a de-identified subject ID, COVID-19 status, age in years and sex. Where HLA class I and class II types were available, the types were taken from metadata supplied by the sample provider, not from assay-based typing. Summary of the overall study and its limitations: The amount of clinical and demographic metadata varied by source and participant and was provided uncurated.

One collaborating source in Seattle enrolled patients during active infection and followed them longitudinally through the course of disease. Collaborating institutions collected whole blood in K2EDTA tubes following their own protocols. Collaborator samples were shipped for TCRbeta analysis as frozen whole blood, isolated PBMCs, or DNA extracted from either sample type. The immunoSEQ Assay, a bias-controlled multiplex PCR, was used to amplify TCRbeta CDR3 regions from genomic DNA. On the authors' methods: The number of nucleated cells in each sample was estimated from the amplification of reference gene primers within the assay. To quantify the absolute abundance of each unique TCRbeta CDR3 rearrangement, sequence reads were collapsed and filtered. Productive Simpson clonality was computed per sample as the square root of Simpson's diversity index over productive rearrangements. Held by TCRdb, this immuneACCESS table contains in-frame sequences only and omits some clones. Under half of the omission traces to an unresolved V gene where checked; the cause of the rest is unknown. The V and J calls and clone size are taken from that table; D and trimming were inferred from the DNA. In this sample the table shows 300,000 to 350,000 clones, approximately 86% of which occur a single time. Together, the top ten hold approximately 9.9% of the sample.

From the cysteine up to the phenylalanine, the CDR3 has a length of 13 residues. Just CDR3 DNA is preserved here, 39 bases in frame from base 1. CDR1 and CDR2, per the germline V gene, are MNHEY and SVGAGI. The germline V end is reduced by 4 bases and the J end by 8 bases; junction bases left unmatched: 3. This clonotype was sampled from a man aged 25 to 40 with COVID-19, enrolled during active disease. Input material: peripheral blood. This chain joins TRBV6-5 to TRBJ2-4, with 9 middle bases fitting TRBD2. The nucleotide sequence is TGTGCCAGCAGTTTAGCGGGAGAGGACATTCAGTACTTC. Translation gives CASSLAGEDIQYF.